This TCR beta chain comes out of a study of blood T cell repertoires in COVID-19. For the study at large: COVID-19 samples, acute and convalescent, were from the United States, Italy and Spain. T cells, B-cell-depleted T cells, or PBMCs supplied cDNA or gDNA.

Trimming removed 1 base at V and 0 bases at J, with 12 bases between. The CDR3 has 16 amino acids. Germline assignment: CDR1 MGHRA and CDR2 YSYEKL. Original methodology: The assay estimated nucleated cells by amplifying reference gene primers. Clones were read by immunoSEQ multiplex PCR, and TCRdb kept only the in-frame ones, dropping some. For V, J and clone size, that table is used; D and trimming come from the DNA. The sample gives approximately 350,000 clones, around 90% of which show up once; roughly 3.3% is in the top ten. The chain employs TRBV4-1 and TRBJ1-1; no clear D gene. The material sequenced was peripheral blood. This TCR was sampled from a woman aged 18-29 years who had recovered from COVID-19. CDR3 sequence reads: CASSQGRVRLNTEAFF. As DNA, the CDR3 is TGCGCCAGCAGCCAAGGCCGGGTGAGGTTGAACACTGAAGCTTTCTTT.